This TCR beta chain appears in the sequencing data of a study of early T cells in non-severe SARS-CoV-2 infection. Study-wide background: Chains from this unsorted whole-blood bulk RNA could not be paired. Study-level results: Private and CD4 specificities were missed by VDJdb matching, skewed to anti-spike CD8.

Attached unique molecular identifiers marked individual cDNA molecules. TCRdb used MiXCR to reprocess the 5' RACE reads, holding one entry per CDR3 protein. The repertoire includes more than 65,000 distinct CDR3 sequences, 12% of them detected once, and 0.95% to 1.5% sits in the top ten. The table lists this clonotype with many counts. Its specificity is not known. The clonotype was recovered from an adult who was a healthcare worker with PCR-confirmed SARS-CoV-2 infection or an uninfected control (not recorded which). Material: whole blood.

CDR3 nucleotide sequence: TGTGCCAGCAGCTTAGGCCGGGACTACTACGAGCAGTACTTC. It is translated as CASSLGRDYYEQYF. This chain connects TRBV7-2 to TRBJ2-7; 7 bases are shared with TRBD2. The CDR3 totals 14 residues. The germline V gene has CDR1 SGHTA and CDR2 FQGNSA. Losses at the gene ends were 1 base for V and 3 bases for J; bases not matched to a gene: 3.